The 32 T cell receptor beta chains given below trace back to one sample, sequenced in a study of T cell responses to AZD1222 COVID-19 vaccine. Sequencing used immunoSEQ multiplex PCR; TCRdb keeps in-frame clones, though not all of them. The table includes approximately 99,000 clones, about 85% detected once. The starting material was peripheral blood, obtained on day 0 of AZD1222 vaccination. The source is an adult in good health.

This clone was observed once. The chain combines TRBV4-3 with TRBJ1-6; TRBD1 might be the D (5 bases). This CDR3 region has 22 residues. V lost 0 bases to trimming and J lost 0 bases, with 24 bases between them. Germline assignment: CDR1 LGHNA and CDR2 YSLEER. CDR3 sequence: CASSQELPWGTPSSSYNSPLHF. DNA for the CDR3: TGCGCCAGCAGCCAAGAATTGCCATGGGGGACTCCTTCGAGCTCCTATAATTCACCCCTCCACTTT.

The chain recombines TRBV4-3 with TRBJ2-3; D not resolved. From germline, CDR1 is LGHNA and CDR2 YSLEER. The CDR3 extends over 18 amino acids. Between the trimmed V and J ends, which lost 0 bases and 2 bases, there was a span of 18 bases. The CDR3 nucleotides are TGCGCCAGCAGCCAAGATAGGATTCGAGAGCAGATCACAGATACGCAGTATTTT. This translates into CASSQDRIREQITDTQYF.

The chain carries TRBV12-5 and TRBJ1-2, with D perhaps matching TRBD1 (6 bases). V lost 8 bases, J lost 7 bases, and 14 bases lay in between. There are 12 residues in the CDR3. Germline CDR1 is LGHNT and CDR2 is FRNRAP. CDR3 coding DNA: TGTGCTAGTAGTCCAGGGGTGGGTGGCTACACCTTC. Encoded protein: CASSPGVGGYTF.

The chain joins TRBV7-9 to TRBJ2-1; D gene unclear. CDR1 and CDR2 from the germline V gene are SEHNR and FQNEAQ (reference sequence). The V and J ends lost 5 bases and 4 bases respectively, with 9 bases between them. The CDR3 is 13 amino acids. In nucleotides, the CDR3 is TGTGCCAGCAGCCCGGGTACTTACAATGAGCAGTTCTTC. Encoded protein: CASSPGTYNEQFF.

This clone was seen only a few times. This chain uses TRBV20-1 with TRBJ1-5; 8 nucleotides line up with TRBD1. Germline V lookup: CDR1 DFQATT, CDR2 SNEGSKA (reference sequence). There are 11 residues in the CDR3. The CDR3 coding sequence is TGCAGGACAGGGGCTAGTCAGCCCCAGCATTTT. It is translated as CRTGASQPQHF.

This chain joins TRBV24-1 and TRBJ1-4; D ambiguous. Germline lookup yields CDR1 KGHDR and CDR2 SFDVKD. Trimming pared 0 bases from V and 5 bases from J, leaving 9 bases between. The CDR3 is made up of 15 amino acids. CDR3 region: CATSDLAGRNEKLFF. In nucleotides, the CDR3 is TGTGCCACCAGTGATTTGGCCGGCCGCAATGAAAAACTGTTTTTT.

The chain uses TRBV3-1 (or the pseudogene TRBV3-2) and TRBJ2-3; the D is unclear. CDR3 length: 16 residues. Trimming left V 0 bases short and J 2 bases short, with 12 bases between. Germline lookup yields CDR1 LGHDT and CDR2 YNNKEL (reference sequence). DNA of the CDR3: TGTGCCAGCAGCCAAGATGGCGGAAGCCTCACAGATACGCAGTATTTT. It encodes CASSQDGGSLTDTQYF.

The chain recombines TRBV7-3 with TRBJ2-1; D is perhaps TRBD2 (7 bases). The CDR3 sequence is 13 residues long. V lost 4 bases to trimming and J lost 9 bases, with 13 bases between them. Germline assignment: CDR1 SGHTA and CDR2 FQGTGA. CDR3 in amino acids: CASSYREGSEQFF. For the CDR3, the DNA is TGTGCCAGCAGCTACAGGGAGGGAAGTGAGCAGTTCTTC.

The V gene is TRBV7-8, the J gene TRBJ2-1; the D is unclear. CDR1 is SGHVS, CDR2 FQNEAQ, per germline. V lost 4 bases to trimming and J lost 3 bases, with 16 bases between them. The CDR3 is 16 residues long. For the CDR3, the DNA is TGTGCCAGCAGCTCTACCCTCAGTCGTGTCTACAATGAGCAGTTCTTC. This sequence encodes CASSSTLSRVYNEQFF. The full variable domain, its missing parts supplied by reference TRBV7-8 and TRBJ2-1, is GAGVSQSPRYKVAKRGQDVALRCDPISGHVSLFWYQQALGQGPEFLTYFQNEAQLDKSGLPSDRFFAERPEGSVSTLKIQRTQQEDSAVYLCASSSTLSRVYNEQFFGPGTRLTVL.

The table lists this clone with a count of one. This chain connects TRBV5-4 to TRBJ1-1; weak D call: TRBD1 (6 bases). This CDR3 has 16 residues. CDR1 and CDR2 from the germline V gene are SGHNT and YYREEE (reference sequence). V shed 4 bases and J shed 3 bases, with 19 bases lying between them. The CDR3: CASSGTQGRVDTEAFF. For the CDR3, the DNA is TGTGCCAGCAGCGGGACACAGGGAAGGGTAGACACTGAAGCTTTCTTT.

The rearrangement uses TRBV6-5 and TRBJ2-1; maybe TRBD2 (5 bases). CDR1 and CDR2 (germline): MNHEY, SVGAGI. This CDR3 contains 13 residues. The V gene lost 2 bases and the J gene lost 7 bases, with 9 bases spanning the gap. CDR3 loop: CASSYAPGNEQFF. The CDR3 bases are TGTGCCAGCAGTTACGCCCCGGGAAATGAGCAGTTCTTC.

The V gene is TRBV6-6, the J gene TRBJ1-2, with D hard to call. V lost 6 bases to trimming and J lost 0 bases, with 5 bases between them. Germline loops: CDR1 MNHNY, CDR2 SVGAGI (reference sequence). The CDR3 totals 12 residues. The CDR3 region is CASRGSNYGYTF. DNA for the CDR3: TGTGCCAGCAGGGGTTCTAACTATGGCTACACCTTC.

V and J are TRBV10-3 and TRBJ2-1, with D uncertain. V lost 2 bases and J lost 9, with 14 bases in between. The CDR3 contains 14 residues. Germline CDR1 is ENHRY and CDR2 is SYGVKD. The DNA of the CDR3 is TGTGCCATCAGTGAGCCCCCCCCGAAGGGTGAGCAGTTCTTC. It is translated as CAISEPPPKGEQFF.

This clone was seen a handful of times. The chain uses TRBV5-4 and TRBJ2-7, with 8 bases identical to TRBD2. Germline V gene sequence: CDR1 SGHNT, CDR2 YYREEE (reference sequence). The CDR3 loop spans 13 amino acids. V gave up 4 bases and J gave up 6 bases; unmatched junction bases: 6. This CDR3 reads CASSTVGLGEQYF. Here the CDR3 DNA reads TGTGCCAGCAGCACCGTGGGACTAGGCGAGCAGTACTTC. The full variable domain, in which reference TRBV5-4 and TRBJ2-7 provide the parts outside the CDR3, is ETGVTQSPTHLIKTRGQQVTLRCSSQSGHNTVSWYQQALGQGPQFIFQYYREEENGRGNFPPRFSGLQFPNYSSELNVNALELDDSALYLCASSTVGLGEQYFGPGTRLTVT.

The chain uses TRBV7-9 and TRBJ1-2, with TRBD1 as a possible D gene (5 bases). V was trimmed by 0 bases and J by 7 bases, leaving 15 bases between them. Germline V gives CDR1 SEHNR, CDR2 FQNEAQ (reference sequence). The CDR3 spans 15 residues. The DNA for the CDR3 is TGTGCCAGCAGCTTAGCGGGCGAGGGGACGAGTGGCTACACCTTC. This gives the protein CASSLAGEGTSGYTF. Using reference TRBV7-9 and TRBJ1-2 for the parts outside the CDR3, the full variable domain is DTGVSQNPRHKITKRGQNVTFRCDPISEHNRLYWYRQTLGQGPEFLTYFQNEAQLEKSRLLSDRFSAERPKGSFSTLEIQRTEQGDSAMYLCASSLAGEGTSGYTFGSGTRLTVV.

The chain has TRBV6-5 and TRBJ2-3, with 7 nucleotides matching TRBD2. The germline CDR1 and CDR2 sequences are MNHEY and SVGAGI. Trimming at V came to 6 bases and at J to 4 bases, leaving 7 bases not matched to a gene. The CDR3 totals 14 residues. The CDR3 region is CASREPGLSDTQYF. CDR3 coding DNA: TGTGCCAGCAGGGAGCCGGGACTATCAGATACGCAGTATTTT.

This clone has a handful of counts. The CDR3 here is CASRPTGGANVLTF. The CDR3 DNA reads as TGCGCCAGCAGACCCACAGGGGGGGCCAACGTCCTGACTTTC. This sequence joins TRBV4-1 and TRBJ2-6; TRBD1 is a possible D gene (6 bases). V lost 6 bases and J 4 bases, leaving 10 bases between the germline ends. The CDR3 has 14 residues. Germline V gene lookup returns CDR1 MGHRA and CDR2 YSYEKL.

The rearrangement uses TRBV7-2 and TRBJ2-5; perhaps TRBD1 as D (6 bases). V was cut by 7 bases and J by 4 bases, with 19 bases left in between. The CDR3 loop spans 15 amino acids. Germline CDR1 SGHTA, CDR2 FQGNSA. CDR3 nucleotide sequence: TGTGCCAGCACCTCGGGGCAGGGGCGTCGAGAGACCCAGTACTTC. Amino acid sequence: CASTSGQGRRETQYF.

V and J are TRBV4-2 and TRBJ2-1; TRBD2 aligns across 10 bases. Germline V gene sequence: CDR1 LGHNA, CDR2 YNFKEQ. Unmatched junction bases numbered 6, after V lost 0 bases and J lost 7 bases. There are 16 residues in the CDR3. The DNA of the CDR3 is TGTGCCAGCAGCCAAGAATTGGCTAGCGGGGGTAATGAGCAGTTCTTC. This gives the protein CASSQELASGGNEQFF.

V usage is TRBV6-2 or TRBV6-3 and J usage is TRBJ2-2; 12 nucleotides align to TRBD2. Germline CDR1 and CDR2: MNHEY and SVGEGT. V lost 2 bases, J lost 7 bases, and 11 bases stayed unmatched. This CDR3 is built from 18 residues. The CDR3, as DNA: TGTGCCAGCAGTTACGACTCGACTAGCGGGGGCCCAATCGGGGAGCTGTTTTTT. Protein: CASSYDSTSGGPIGELFF.

The chain carries TRBV6-1 and TRBJ1-1, with 7 positions matching TRBD1. Germline assignment: CDR1 MNHNS and CDR2 SASEGT. The CDR3 has 11 residues. Trimming cost V 2 bases and J 11 bases; bases outside gene matches: 2. CDR3 amino acids: CASSEQGGAFF. CDR3 sequence (DNA): TGTGCCAGCAGTGAACAGGGGGGGGCTTTCTTT.

The rearrangement uses TRBV18 and TRBJ1-5; 7 bases map to TRBD1. V was pared by 4 bases and J by 7 bases, with 7 bases of the junction left unmatched. CDR3 size: 14 residues. The germline gives CDR1 KGHSH, CDR2 LQKENI. The CDR3 DNA reads TGTGCCAGCTCACGACAGGGTGAAGACCAGCCCCAGCATTTT. Its protein is CASSRQGEDQPQHF.

In DNA form, the CDR3 reads TGTGCCAGCAGCTTAACTAACGGAATAGCGGGGCAAGAGACCCAGTACTTC. Protein sequence: CASSLTNGIAGQETQYF. The chain recombines TRBV7-3 with TRBJ2-5; 8 nucleotides agree with TRBD2. The CDR3 runs 17 residues. Germline V gene lookup returns CDR1 SGHTA and CDR2 FQGTGA. The V segment lost 0 bases and the J segment 2 bases; nucleotides outside the gene matches: 8.

The gene calls are TRBV7-9 and TRBJ2-7; 7 positions agree with TRBD1. This CDR3 comprises 14 residues. CDR1 and CDR2 from the germline V gene are SEHNR and FQNEAQ (reference sequence). J gave up 3 bases and V 5 bases, and 7 bases lay outside the gene matches. CDR3 bases: TGTGCCAGCAGCCCTGGACAGGAGCTCTACGAGCAGTACTTC. It codes for CASSPGQELYEQYF.

This rearrangement joins TRBV5-6 to TRBJ2-3, with 7 bases matching TRBD2. Per the germline V gene, CDR1 is SGHDT and CDR2 is YYEEEE. This CDR3 spans 15 amino acids. J gave up 1 base and V 4 bases, and 6 bases lay outside the gene matches. The CDR3: CASSRYSGGTDTQYF. In nucleotides, the CDR3 is TGTGCCAGCAGCCGCTACAGCGGGGGCACAGATACGCAGTATTTT.

The chain combines TRBV18 with TRBJ2-1; 12 bases are a match to TRBD2. CDR3 length equals 20 residues. Per germline, CDR1 KGHSH and CDR2 LQKENI. J was trimmed by 0 bases and V by 1 base; bases with no gene match: 10. CDR3 protein: CASSPLMTSGGLSSYNEQFF. The CDR3, as DNA: TGTGCCAGCTCACCACTCATGACTAGCGGGGGCCTCAGCTCCTACAATGAGCAGTTCTTC.

This chain uses TRBV4-1 with TRBJ2-1, with 15 bases fitting TRBD2. Per germline, CDR1 MGHRA and CDR2 YSYEKL. This CDR3 is 18 amino acids long. V gave up 4 bases and J gave up 8 bases; unmatched junction bases: 12. The CDR3 loop is CASSRTSGRVVISDEQFF. The CDR3 nucleotides are TGCGCCAGCAGCCGGACTAGCGGGAGGGTCGTGATTAGCGATGAGCAGTTCTTC.

The V and J genes are TRBV9 and TRBJ2-3, with 9 bases aligning to TRBD2. The V and J ends lost 0 bases and 4 bases, in that order; junction bases with no gene match: 12. The germline gives CDR1 SGDLS, CDR2 YYNGEE. CDR3 length equals 18 residues. The CDR3 protein is CASSVEEGSGRFPDTQYF. CDR3 nucleotide sequence: TGTGCCAGCAGCGTAGAAGAGGGTAGCGGGAGATTCCCAGATACGCAGTATTTT. The full variable domain, completed using reference TRBV9 and TRBJ2-3, is DSGVTQTPKHLITATGQRVTLRCSPRSGDLSVYWYQQSLDQGLQFLIQYYNGEERAKGNILERFSAQQFPDLHSELNLSSLELGDSALYFCASSVEEGSGRFPDTQYFGPGTRLTVL.

The chain employs TRBV11-2 and TRBJ1-1; D remains unclear. V lost 1 base to trimming and J lost 0 bases, with 9 bases between them. Germline V gene data show CDR1 as SGHAT and CDR2 as FQNNGV. This CDR3 spans 15 amino acids. The chain's CDR3 is CASSLARRMNTEAFF. DNA of the CDR3: TGTGCCAGCAGCTTAGCCAGACGGATGAACACTGAAGCTTTCTTT.

Points on this clone: Other nucleotide sequences from this sample produce the same CDR3. The J gene is TRBJ2-2, the V gene TRBV18, with a possible D match to TRBD1 (6 bases). The V end lost 0 bases, the J end lost 4 bases, and 9 bases lay between the germline ends. The length of the CDR3 is 15 residues. CDR1 is KGHSH and CDR2 is LQKENI in the germline V gene. The CDR3 here is CASSPPPGATGELFF. The CDR3 DNA reads TGTGCCAGCTCACCACCGCCAGGGGCCACCGGGGAGCTGTTTTTT.

The CDR3 loop is CASSRSAGSYNEQFF. The CDR3 DNA follows: TGTGCCAGCAGCCGATCAGCAGGCTCCTACAATGAGCAGTTCTTC. V and J are TRBV11-1 and TRBJ2-1; D is uncertain. The CDR3 contains 15 residues. Trimming removed 5 bases from V and 0 bases from J, with 11 bases in between. CDR1 is SGHAT, CDR2 FQDESV, per germline (reference sequence).

The chain employs TRBV4-3 and TRBJ1-2; 11 nucleotides align to TRBD1. Germline CDR1 and CDR2: LGHNA and YSLEER. This CDR3 is 15 amino acids long. The V and J ends lost 1 base and 6 bases, in that order; junction bases with no gene match: 4. CDR3 DNA: TGCGCCAGCAGCCAAGGTGGGGGACAGGGGGATGGCTACACCTTC. Translated: CASSQGGGQGDGYTF.